This T cell receptor (beta chain) originates from a study of identical twins. In regard to this clonotype: What it binds is not known.

In TCRdb, the 5' RACE reads were re-called with MiXCR into one record per CDR3 protein. The sample yields 570,000 or so distinct CDR3 sequences, just under 10% seen once. The trim removed 2 bases at V and 4 bases at J, leaving 5 bases unmatched. This CDR3 is built from 15 residues. The germline V gene encodes CDR1 MGHRA and CDR2 YSYEKL. Points from the study as a whole: Alpha sequences out of frame and shared by twins had excess low generation probability. The degree of excess twin sharing was weaker in beta out-of-frame sequences. Partly confounded zero-insertion analyses could result from invariant MAIT and iNKT cells. Findings depended on cross-sectional statistics rather than tracking the same donors.

A further study also used this sample, focusing on yellow fever vaccine responses in identical twins.

The clonotype was recovered from a woman younger than 35 in good health. J is TRBJ2-3 and V is TRBV4-1; 8 bases map to TRBD1. The sample was PBMCs. CDR3 DNA: TGCGCCAGCAGCCAACCCGGACAGGGTCCAGATACGCAGTATTTT. The encoded protein is CASSQPGQGPDTQYF.